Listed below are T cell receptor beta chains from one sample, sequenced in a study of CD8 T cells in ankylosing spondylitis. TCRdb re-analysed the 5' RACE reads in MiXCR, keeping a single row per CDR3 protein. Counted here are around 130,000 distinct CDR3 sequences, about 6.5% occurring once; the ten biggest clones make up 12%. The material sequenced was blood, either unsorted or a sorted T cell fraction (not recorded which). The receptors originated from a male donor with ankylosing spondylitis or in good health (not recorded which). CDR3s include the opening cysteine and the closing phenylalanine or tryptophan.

CDR3 protein: CATNVAGGPSTGELFF; V gene: TRBV24-1
CDR3 protein: CASSSGSGPDQETQYF; V gene: TRBV5-5
CDR3 protein: CAITLAEGTGELFF; V gene: TRBV10-3
CDR3 protein: CASSASGGTYYEQFF; V gene: TRBV5-1
CDR3 protein: CASSFGGGAVDEQFF; V gene: TRBV7-2
CDR3 protein: CASSLPPADSDYNEQFF; V gene: TRBV4-1
CDR3 protein: CASSLGRAATGELFF; V gene: TRBV5-1
CDR3 protein: CASRRDRNEKLFF; V gene: TRBV7-2
CDR3 protein: CASSLGLAGNQETQYF; V gene: TRBV5-1
CDR3 protein: CASSRSSGGVTDTQYF; V gene: TRBV9
CDR3 protein: CASNHRPAGELFF; V gene: TRBV27
CDR3 protein: CASRPRGGNTEAFF; V gene: TRBV12-3/TRBV12-4
CDR3 protein: CASSLITGGLIAKNIQYF; V gene: TRBV11-2
CDR3 protein: CATSDLGGRGGNTGELFF; V gene: TRBV24-1
CDR3 protein: CASSQEKAAKNIQYF; V gene: TRBV4-2
CDR3 protein: CSATPRNIQYF; V gene: TRBV20-1
CDR3 protein: CASSPTGYHTDTQYF; V gene: TRBV28
CDR3 protein: CSASRGFQNTGELFF; V gene: TRBV20-1